This T cell receptor beta chain originates from a study of glioma-infiltrating T cells after dendritic cell vaccination. Study information: Dendritic cell vaccination trial patients had either newly diagnosed or recurrent glioblastoma. Between about 2002 and 2013, patients got autologous tumor lysate-pulsed dendritic cell vaccines. Monocyte-derived dendritic cells, cultured approximately seven days with IL-4 and GM-CSF, were pulsed with autologous tumor lysate.

The repertoire was sequenced with immunoSEQ multiplex PCR; TCRdb's copy has only in-frame clones and lacks some. The sample yields tens of thousands of clones, around 80% seen once. None of the glioblastoma patients had an isocitrate dehydrogenase mutation. Trimming shortened V by 4 bases and J by 4 bases, and 8 bases separated the two germline ends. CDR1 is MNHEY, CDR2 SVGAGI, per germline. The CDR3 is 13 residues long. This sequence originates from a human donor with glioblastoma. The chain carries TRBV6-5 and TRBJ2-1; tentatively, D is TRBD2 (5 bases). Sequencing was performed on blood, taken before dendritic cell vaccination. The CDR3 region has the DNA TGTGCCAGCAGTTCCACGGGATACAATGAGCAGTTCTTC. Amino acid sequence: CASSSTGYNEQFF.